This TCR beta chain was sequenced in a study of blood T cell repertoires in COVID-19. The wider study: PBMCs, B-cell-depleted T cells, or T cells provided the cDNA or gDNA that made up the material.

Per the germline V gene, CDR1 is SGHAT and CDR2 is FQNNGV. V was clipped by 6 bases and J by 12 bases, with 21 bases between them. The CDR3 is made up of 15 amino acids. Authors' processing steps: Quantification of nucleated cells was approximated via reference gene primer amplification. Sequencing used immunoSEQ multiplex PCR; TCRdb keeps in-frame clones, though not all of them. D and trimming were read from the DNA, whereas the V and J calls and clone size are those reported in that table. The sample yields some 300,000 clones, around 89% seen once. The sequencing input was PBMCs or T cells enriched from blood (not recorded which). This clonotype originated in a woman in her thirties or forties who had recovered from COVID-19. The chain is built from TRBV11-2 and TRBJ1-6, with D perhaps matching TRBD1 (6 bases). The CDR3 loop is CASRAGQKKMVPLHF. The CDR3 region has the DNA TGTGCCAGCAGGGCCGGACAGAAGAAGATGGTACCCCTCCACTTT. Using reference TRBV11-2 and TRBJ1-6 for the parts outside the CDR3, the full variable domain is EAGVAQSPRYKIIEKRQSVAFWCNPISGHATLYWYQQILGQGPKLLIQFQNNGVVDDSQLPKDRFSAERLKGVDSTLKIQPAKLEDSAVYLCASRAGQKKMVPLHFGNGTRLTVT.